Below, 22 T cell receptor beta chains from the same sample are listed, as sequenced in a study of T cells in severe cutaneous drug reactions. TCR subtype-specific primers in iRepertoire multiplex PCR prepared libraries for bulk and single-cell sequencing. From its re-call of the multiplex PCR reads, TCRdb lists each CDR3 protein once, without DNA. The sample data list some 5,000 distinct CDR3 sequences. The patients sequenced had a carbamazepine-induced Stevens-Johnson syndrome or toxic epidermal necrolysis reaction. Sequenced material: PBMCs. The receptors were sampled from a human donor with a severe cutaneous adverse drug reaction.

This clonotype is classed as medium-sized by frequency. V and J are TRBV6-4 and TRBJ2-3. The CDR3 runs to 14 residues. Germline CDR1 MRHNA, CDR2 SNTAGT. CDR3 protein: CASSESSGTDTQYF.

By frequency, this clonotype registers medium-sized. CDR3 region: CASSETAVDTEAFF. This chain connects TRBV2 to TRBJ1-1. Germline loops: CDR1 SNHLY, CDR2 FYNNEI. The CDR3 consists of 14 residues.

The chain carries TRBV7-9 and TRBJ2-3. The CDR3 extends over 16 amino acids. Germline V gene lookup returns CDR1 SEHNR and CDR2 FQNEAQ (reference sequence). CDR3 sequence reads: CASSLPRTTTADTQYF.

Judged by frequency, this clonotype is medium-sized. The V gene is TRBV4-1, the J gene TRBJ1-4. This CDR3 has 16 amino acids. Germline CDR1 and CDR2: MGHRA and YSYEKL. The CDR3 sequence: CASSQDLRRRDEKLFF.

Measured by frequency, this clonotype is medium-sized (0.01 to 0.1%). The chain links TRBV12-3 or TRBV12-4 to TRBJ2-2; TCRdb selects TRBD1, and the lack of DNA leaves this call unchecked. The CDR3 is 13 residues long. This CDR3 is CASILRARGELFF.

V and J are TRBV6-2 or TRBV6-3 and TRBJ2-1; TCRdb reports TRBD1, a call that lacks DNA to check it against. Looked up from germline, CDR1 is MNHEY and CDR2 is SVGEGT. This CDR3 spans 14 amino acids. CDR3 sequence reads: CASSHGQGSNEQFF.

Its frequency marks this clonotype as medium-sized. The V and J genes are TRBV4-1 and TRBJ1-1; TCRdb picks TRBD1, but there is no DNA to check that call. The CDR3 is 15 residues long. CDR1 is MGHRA and CDR2 is YSYEKL in the germline V gene. The CDR3 loop is CASSLTTGANTEAFF.

This rearrangement joins TRBV28 to TRBJ1-5. This CDR3 is 14 amino acids long. Germline assignment: CDR1 MDHEN and CDR2 SYDVKM. CDR3 region: CASSRTGGSQPQHF.

Its frequency marks this clonotype as medium-sized. V and J are TRBV10-3 and TRBJ2-1; lacking DNA, the TRBD2 call made by TCRdb goes unchecked. Germline assignment: CDR1 ENHRY and CDR2 SYGVKD. The CDR3 consists of 14 residues. This CDR3 is CAISTSGSLNEQFF.

This clonotype is medium-sized by frequency. This chain joins TRBV27 and TRBJ1-1. CDR1 MNHEY and CDR2 SMNVEV come from the germline V gene (reference sequence). The CDR3 is 13 amino acids. The CDR3 is CASSASVYTEAFF.

CDR3 loop: CATSRVAGGPNEQFF. This chain uses TRBV15 with TRBJ2-1; as DNA is missing, the TRBD2 call by TCRdb cannot be tested. The V gene's germline CDR1 is LNHNV and CDR2 YYDKDF (reference sequence). This CDR3 comprises 15 residues.

V usage is TRBV4-3 and J usage is TRBJ2-1; without DNA, the TCRdb call of TRBD2 cannot be checked. In germline, CDR1 is LGHNA, CDR2 YSLEER. The CDR3 is made up of 18 amino acids. The chain's CDR3 is CASSQGYGTSGTHNEQFF.

This rearrangement joins TRBV20-1 to TRBJ2-1; the D call of TRBD1 rests on TCRdb alone, since no DNA is present to check it. The CDR3 length is 16 residues. The germline CDR1 and CDR2 sequences are DFQATT and SNEGSKA (reference sequence). CDR3 region: CSARDPLPGDWGEQFF.

This chain connects TRBV19 to TRBJ1-5. Germline V gene data show CDR1 as LNHDA and CDR2 as SQIVND (reference sequence). CDR3 length: 12 residues. CDR3 sequence: CASSPNGWPQHF. Filled out from reference TRBV19 and TRBJ1-5, the complete variable domain reads DGGITQSPKYLFRKEGQNVTLSCEQNLNHDAMYWYRQDPGQGLRLIYYSQIVNDFQKGDIAEGYSVSREKKESFPLTVTSAQKNPTAFYLCASSPNGWPQHFGDGTRLSIL.

By frequency, this clonotype registers medium-sized. The genes are TRBV6-2 or TRBV6-3 and TRBJ1-6; TCRdb outputs TRBD1, but without DNA this stays unchecked. The CDR3 runs 18 residues. Per the germline V gene, CDR1 is MNHEY and CDR2 is SVGEGT. Here the CDR3 reads CASSRATAKGGYNSPLHF.

The chain couples TRBV28 to TRBJ2-1; the TCRdb call, TRBD2, lacks DNA for checking. This CDR3 is 15 amino acids long. Germline V gives CDR1 MDHEN, CDR2 SYDVKM. The CDR3 is CASSLPPEGYNEQFF.

This clonotype ranks as medium-sized (0.01 to 0.1%) in terms of frequency. V is TRBV27 and J is TRBJ2-3; the D call of TRBD1 rests on TCRdb alone, since no DNA is present to check it. This CDR3 contains 14 residues. Germline V gene lookup returns CDR1 MNHEY and CDR2 SMNVEV (reference sequence). The CDR3 loop reads CASSPGPQADTQYF.

Its frequency marks this clonotype as medium-sized (0.01 to 0.1%). The rearrangement joins TRBV27 to TRBJ2-3; with no DNA, the TCRdb D assignment of TRBD2 cannot be verified. Germline values: CDR1 MNHEY, CDR2 SMNVEV (reference sequence). The CDR3 has 16 amino acids. CDR3 residues: CASSSDSGPYTDTQYF.

This clonotype ranks as medium-sized (0.01 to 0.1%) in terms of frequency. The chain joins TRBV28 to TRBJ2-3; TCRdb outputs TRBD1, but without DNA this stays unchecked. This CDR3 is built from 14 residues. From germline, CDR1 is MDHEN and CDR2 SYDVKM. CDR3 amino acids: CASQRQGQTDTQYF.

This clonotype is identified as medium-sized from frequency. J is TRBJ1-5 and V is TRBV4-1. This CDR3 comprises 17 residues. Per germline, CDR1 MGHRA and CDR2 YSYEKL. CDR3 in amino acids: CASSQGEGIADNQPQHF.

This clonotype ranks as medium-sized (0.01 to 0.1%) in terms of frequency. The chain is built from TRBV12-3 or TRBV12-4 and TRBJ1-4; TCRdb calls TRBD1, which cannot be checked without DNA. This CDR3 has 14 residues. CDR3 amino acids: CASSLNRGEEKLFF.

The chain joins TRBV30 to TRBJ1-2; there is no DNA to check the TCRdb D call of TRBD1. This CDR3 is 13 amino acids long. Germline V gene data show CDR1 as GTSNPN and CDR2 as SVGIG (reference sequence). CDR3 amino acids: CAWRGVGAYGYTF.